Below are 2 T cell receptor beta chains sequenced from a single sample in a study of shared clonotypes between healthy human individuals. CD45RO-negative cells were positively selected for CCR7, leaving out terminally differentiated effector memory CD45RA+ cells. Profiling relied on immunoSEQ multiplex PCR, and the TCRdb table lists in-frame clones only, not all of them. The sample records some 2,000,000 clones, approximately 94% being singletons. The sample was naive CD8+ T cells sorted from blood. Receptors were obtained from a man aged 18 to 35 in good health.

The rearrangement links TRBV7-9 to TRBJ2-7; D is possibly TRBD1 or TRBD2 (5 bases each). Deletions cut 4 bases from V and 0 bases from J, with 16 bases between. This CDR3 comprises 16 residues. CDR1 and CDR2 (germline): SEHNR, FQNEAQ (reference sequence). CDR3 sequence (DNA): TGTGCCAGCAGCTCGAGTCCTTCGGGGCTCTCCTACGAGCAGTACTTC. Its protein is CASSSSPSGLSYEQYF.

The CDR3 DNA reads TGTGCCAGCAGCTTAGAGCAGAGCGGCGACGGGGGTGAGCAGTTCTTC. Protein sequence: CASSLEQSGDGGEQFF. This chain connects TRBV7-6 to TRBJ2-1, with TRBD2 as a possible D gene (6 bases). The V gene's germline CDR1 is SGHVS and CDR2 FNYEAQ. Deletions cut 1 base from V and 9 bases from J, with 19 bases between. The CDR3 covers 16 residues.